What follows are 30 T cell receptor beta chains derived from one specimen sequenced in a study of blood T cells in healthy people across ages. The second PCR ran roughly 7 to 12 cycles with a sample-barcoded 5' primer and J-beta primers. Via MiXCR, TCRdb re-called the 5' RACE reads, giving one row per CDR3 protein. The sample consists of hundreds of thousands of distinct CDR3 sequences, approximately 53% of them appearing once. What was sequenced was blood. The source is a middle-aged man in good health.

CDR3 region: CSARDQKGTGTHGYTF. DNA for the CDR3: TGCAGTGCTAGAGATCAGAAGGGGACAGGGACCCATGGCTACACCTTC. V gene TRBV20-1 combines with J gene TRBJ1-2; 9 nucleotides align to TRBD1. Trimming cost V 0 bases and J 6 bases; bases outside gene matches: 11. Germline CDR1 is DFQATT and CDR2 is SNEGSKA (reference sequence). The CDR3 totals 16 residues.

This rearrangement joins TRBV6-5 to TRBJ2-1, with D hard to call. The germline V gene encodes CDR1 MNHEY and CDR2 SVGAGI. The CDR3 length is 13 residues. Trimming removed 0 bases at V and 6 bases at J, with 6 bases between. CDR3 amino acids: CASSYSIGNEQFF. DNA of the CDR3: TGTGCCAGCAGTTACTCGATTGGCAATGAGCAGTTCTTC.

V is TRBV7-8 and J is TRBJ2-7; D is unclear. The V gene lost 3 bases and the J gene lost 3 bases, with 9 bases spanning the gap. The CDR3 has 13 amino acids. Germline CDR1 and CDR2: SGHVS and FQNEAQ. For the CDR3, the DNA is TGTGCCAGCAGCTTTGGCTATAACTACGAGCAGTACTTC. It is translated as CASSFGYNYEQYF.

The chain is built from TRBV5-1 and TRBJ1-2, with TRBD1 matching over 8 bases. This CDR3 has 14 residues. Looked up from germline, CDR1 is SGHRS and CDR2 is YFSETQ. J gave up 3 bases and V 7 bases, and 8 bases lay outside the gene matches. The CDR3 spells CASGTVQGDYGYTF. The CDR3 DNA follows: TGCGCCAGCGGGACCGTACAGGGGGACTATGGCTACACCTTC. The entire variable domain, with the rest obtained from reference TRBV5-1 and TRBJ1-2, is as follows: KAGVTQTPRYLIKTRGQQVTLSCSPISGHRSVSWYQQTPGQGLQFLFEYFSETQRNKGNFPGRFSGRQFSNSRSEMNVSTLELGDSALYLCASGTVQGDYGYTFGSGTRLTVV.

This clonotype was seen a few times. This rearrangement joins TRBV6-5 to TRBJ2-4; TRBD1 matches 7 bases. The CDR3 has 15 amino acids. The V gene's germline CDR1 is MNHEY and CDR2 SVGAGI. Unmatched junction bases numbered 12, after V lost 2 bases and J lost 11 bases. The CDR3: CASSYTTNRGEVQYF. CDR3 bases: TGTGCCAGCAGTTACACAACTAACAGGGGCGAAGTTCAGTACTTC.

This clonotype has a handful of counts. The CDR3 DNA is TGTGCCAGCTCTAAGGACAGGGGTAGGCTATACAATGAGCAGTTCTTC. Residues: CASSKDRGRLYNEQFF. The V and J genes are TRBV6-5 and TRBJ2-1, with 9 bases fitting TRBD1. The length of the CDR3 is 16 residues. V dropped 8 bases and J dropped 4; count of bases not matched to a gene: 12. The germline CDR1 and CDR2 sequences are MNHEY and SVGAGI.

The rearrangement joins TRBV7-9 to TRBJ1-2; 8 bases are a match to TRBD1. The ends lost 5 bases at V and 8 bases at J; junction bases unmatched: 19. The CDR3 is made up of 17 amino acids. Germline CDR1 SEHNR, CDR2 FQNEAQ (reference sequence). CDR3 in amino acids: CASSPPGRGPLAPGYTF. In DNA, the CDR3 is TGTGCCAGCAGCCCGCCGGGCAGGGGGCCGCTCGCGCCCGGCTACACCTTC.

CDR3 sequence (DNA): TGTGCCAGCAAAACCGGGGGTAACTATGGCTACACCTTC. Its translation: CASKTGGNYGYTF. V usage is TRBV27 and J usage is TRBJ1-2; D is possibly TRBD1 (5 bases). V lost 7 bases to trimming and J lost 1 base, with 10 bases between them. The germline V gene has CDR1 MNHEY and CDR2 SMNVEV (reference sequence). The CDR3 has 13 residues.

J is TRBJ1-6 and V is TRBV7-3, with TRBD1 as a possible D gene (6 bases). Trimming removed 5 bases at V and 5 bases at J, with 13 bases between. This CDR3 comprises 15 residues. Germline V lookup: CDR1 SGHTA, CDR2 FQGTGA. CDR3 nucleotides: TGTGCCAGCAGCCCCCAGGGGAAGGATAATTCACCCCTCCACTTT. Translating it yields CASSPQGKDNSPLHF.

V is TRBV6-1 and J is TRBJ1-2; 10 bases agree with TRBD1. V was clipped by 7 bases and J by 2 bases; unmatched bases: 4. The CDR3 length is 14 residues. Germline assignment: CDR1 MNHNS and CDR2 SASEGT. This CDR3 is CASTEGQGNYGYTF. The CDR3 DNA sequence: TGTGCCAGCACTGAGGGACAGGGGAACTATGGCTACACCTTC.

The chain links TRBV9 to TRBJ1-4; TRBD1 is a possible D gene (5 bases). Germline CDR1 and CDR2: SGDLS and YYNGEE. There are 15 residues in the CDR3. Trimming stripped 0 bases from V and 8 bases from J, with 14 bases between. CDR3: CASSVAGAVVEKLFF. As DNA, the CDR3 is TGTGCCAGCAGCGTAGCTGGGGCGGTTGTCGAAAAACTGTTTTTT.

The V and J genes are TRBV4-3 and TRBJ2-5; a possible D gene is TRBD1 (5 bases). The length of the CDR3 is 16 residues. Looked up from germline, CDR1 is LGHNA and CDR2 is YSLEER. V was clipped by 0 bases and J by 2 bases, with 13 bases between them. The CDR3 reads CASSQDRATVQETQYF. The CDR3 DNA follows: TGCGCCAGCAGCCAAGACAGGGCAACTGTTCAAGAGACCCAGTACTTC.

This clonotype was picked up many times. The V and J genes are TRBV3-1 and TRBJ2-1, with 7 bases identical to TRBD2. Per the germline V gene, CDR1 is LGHDT and CDR2 is YNNKEL (reference sequence). J was trimmed by 15 bases and V by 4 bases; bases with no gene match: 6. The CDR3 totals 11 residues. Here the CDR3 reads CASSRGRAPFF. For the CDR3, the DNA is TGTGCCAGCAGCCGGGGGAGGGCTCCGTTCTTC.

This rearrangement joins TRBV3-1 to TRBJ2-3, with TRBD1 matching 10 bases. Trimming removed 10 bases from V and 0 bases from J; junction bases left unmatched: 10. CDR3 size: 16 residues. CDR1 LGHDT and CDR2 YNNKEL come from the germline V gene (reference sequence). The CDR3 nucleotides are TGTGCCACCGGAAGACAGGGGGCTTCAAGCACAGATACGCAGTATTTT. Its translation is CATGRQGASSTDTQYF.

The chain uses TRBV6-4 and TRBJ1-1; tentatively, D is TRBD1 (5 bases). The CDR3 has 13 amino acids. Trimming stripped 4 bases from V and 1 base from J, with 7 bases between. Germline-derived CDR1 and CDR2 are MRHNA and SNTAGT. Here the CDR3 reads CASSGDSNTEAFF. As DNA, the CDR3 is TGTGCCAGCAGTGGGGACTCGAACACTGAAGCTTTCTTT.

This clonotype was counted between two and nine times. This sequence joins TRBV29-1 and TRBJ2-7; 7 nucleotides line up with TRBD1. Germline CDR1 reads SQVTM; CDR2 reads ANQGSEA. With V trimmed by 6 bases and J by 3 bases, 11 bases remained unmatched. This CDR3 is built from 14 residues. CDR3 sequence: CSVVPSGQLYEQYF. The CDR3 DNA reads as TGCAGCGTGGTGCCCTCGGGACAGCTCTACGAGCAGTACTTC.

This clonotype occurred a few times. The chain carries TRBV5-1 and TRBJ2-5, with 15 bases that match TRBD2. V gave up 4 bases and J gave up 0 bases; unmatched junction bases: 7. CDR1 SGHRS and CDR2 YFSETQ come from the germline V gene. CDR3 size: 18 residues. The CDR3: CASSLRTSGGAYQETQYF. In nucleotides, the CDR3 is TGCGCCAGCAGCCTTAGGACTAGCGGGGGGGCCTACCAAGAGACCCAGTACTTC.

The chain uses TRBV6-1 and TRBJ2-3; D uncertain. This CDR3 is built from 12 residues. Per germline, CDR1 MNHNS and CDR2 SASEGT. V was shortened by 2 bases and J by 9 bases, with 9 bases between the two germline ends. CDR3 region: CASSEIQITQYF. In nucleotides, the CDR3 is TGTGCCAGCAGTGAAATCCAGATAACGCAGTATTTT.

The chain employs TRBV12-3 or TRBV12-4 and TRBJ2-7, with D maybe TRBD1 (5 bases). V gave up 8 bases and J gave up 2 bases, with 10 bases separating them. CDR3 length: 12 amino acids. The DNA of the CDR3 is TGTGCCAGCCGCTCAGGGACCTACGAGCAGTACTTC. The encoded protein is CASRSGTYEQYF.

This clonotype was recorded once. The V gene is TRBV5-1, the J gene TRBJ1-1, with no clear D. The CDR3 spans 15 residues. CDR1 is SGHRS, CDR2 YFSETQ, per germline. The V gene lost 4 bases and the J gene lost 11 bases, with 24 bases spanning the gap. This chain's CDR3 is CASSLPTPDLTKAFF. CDR3 sequence (DNA): TGCGCCAGCAGCCTCCCTACACCGGATCTTACTAAGGCTTTCTTT.

A word on this clonotype: The junction and the germline gene differ at one end; a read error may be behind it. The genes are TRBV5-1 and TRBJ2-6; either TRBD1 or TRBD2 may fit D (5 bases each). Germline CDR1 is SGHRS and CDR2 is YFSETQ. The CDR3 extends over 17 amino acids. The CDR3 bases are TGCGCCAGCAGGGACCGGGATCGAGACTCTGGGGCCAACGTCCTAACTTTC. Its protein is CASRDRDRDSGANVLTF.

This clonotype was detected ten times or more. The chain recombines TRBV12-3 or TRBV12-4 with TRBJ1-2; TRBD1 matches at 7 bases. V gave up 8 bases and J gave up 7 bases; unmatched junction bases: 10. CDR3 length equals 13 residues. DNA for the CDR3: TGTGCCAGCGTTCCCGACAGGGCGGCTGGCTACACCTTC. This gives the protein CASVPDRAAGYTF.

This clonotype was recorded a few times. CDR3 nucleotide sequence: TGTGCCAGCAGTTCACCTGACAGCGGGGGGCGGCCCCAGCATTTT. Amino acids: CASSSPDSGGRPQHF. V gene TRBV28 combines with J gene TRBJ1-5, with a weak D call TRBD1 (6 bases). V was trimmed by 4 bases and J by 9 bases, leaving 19 bases between them. There are 15 residues in the CDR3. CDR1 and CDR2 (germline): MDHEN, SYDVKM.

The chain has TRBV27 and TRBJ1-5; perhaps TRBD1 as D (6 bases). This CDR3 has 15 residues. Trimming cost V 6 bases and J 2 bases, with 14 bases left between them. Germline CDR1 reads MNHEY; CDR2 reads SMNVEV (reference sequence). The DNA for the CDR3 is TGTGCCAGCAGCCGGGGGCTCGTCGGCAATCAGCCCCAGCATTTT. Encoded protein: CASSRGLVGNQPQHF.

V gene TRBV21-1 combines with J gene TRBJ2-7; the table's TRBD1 call for D was not verified on the DNA. TRBV21-1 counts as a pseudogene. This CDR3 spans 16 amino acids. Written as DNA, the CDR3 is TGTGCCAGCAGCAAGTTTGTGACAGGGGGCTCCTACGAGCAGTACTTC. Protein sequence: CASSKFVTGGSYEQYF.

The rearrangement uses TRBV25-1 and TRBJ2-1, with 11 bases matching TRBD2. The CDR3 covers 16 residues. Trimming at V came to 5 bases and at J to 5 bases, leaving 8 bases not matched to a gene. Germline lookup yields CDR1 MGHDK and CDR2 SYGVNS. The CDR3 bases are TGTGCCAGCAGTAACCTAGCGGGGGGCCTCCACAATGAGCAGTTCTTC. This sequence encodes CASSNLAGGLHNEQFF.

In its sample, this clonotype was seen a few times. V gene TRBV11-3 combines with J gene TRBJ2-4, with D unresolved. In germline, CDR1 is SGHNT, CDR2 YENEEA. This CDR3 is built from 14 residues. Trimming removed 1 base from V and 7 bases from J, with 11 bases in between. CDR3 bases: TGTGCCAGCAGCTTAGCTTACCAAACCAACATTCAGTACTTC. This translates into CASSLAYQTNIQYF.

V gene TRBV27 combines with J gene TRBJ2-5; 12 nucleotides line up with TRBD2. The V gene end was trimmed by 0 bases and the J gene end by 5 bases; junction bases not matched to a gene: 4. The germline gives CDR1 MNHEY, CDR2 SMNVEV (reference sequence). The CDR3 extends over 16 amino acids. As DNA, the CDR3 is TGTGCCAGCAGTTTATCGCTAGCGGGGGGGCGGGAGACCCAGTACTTC. Its protein product is CASSLSLAGGRETQYF.

The genes are TRBV11-2 and TRBJ2-1; 11 bases are a match to TRBD2. The CDR3 extends over 20 amino acids. Germline trimming cut 5 bases from V and 0 bases from J; bases unmatched to any gene: 15. The V gene's germline CDR1 is SGHAT and CDR2 FQNNGV. For the CDR3, the DNA is TGTGCCAGCAGCCACCGGGTAGCGGGAGGGTGGGGTAGCTCCTACAATGAGCAGTTCTTC. Translation gives CASSHRVAGGWGSSYNEQFF. The full variable domain, rest sourced from reference TRBV11-2 and TRBJ2-1, is EAGVAQSPRYKIIEKRQSVAFWCNPISGHATLYWYQQILGQGPKLLIQFQNNGVVDDSQLPKDRFSAERLKGVDSTLKIQPAKLEDSAVYLCASSHRVAGGWGSSYNEQFFGPGTRLTVL.

This clonotype has just a few counts. The V and J genes are TRBV27 and TRBJ1-1, with D unresolved. Trimming took 8 bases from V and 7 from J, leaving 2 bases between them. Per germline, CDR1 MNHEY and CDR2 SMNVEV (reference sequence). The CDR3 covers 8 residues. CDR3 sequence: CASLEAFF. CDR3 DNA: TGTGCCAGCCTTGAAGCTTTCTTT.